This T cell receptor beta chain is from a study of T cells in localized non-small cell lung cancer. The CDR3 runs to 14 residues. Germline lookup yields CDR1 SGHKS and CDR2 YYEKEE (reference sequence). V lost 3 bases and J lost 3, with 10 bases in between. Measured with immunoSEQ multiplex PCR; TCRdb has only the in-frame clones, and not every one. The sample consists of tens of thousands of clones, roughly nine tenths of them appearing once. The genes are TRBV5-5 and TRBJ1-5; weak D call: TRBD1 (6 bases). This receptor was obtained from a woman aged 35 to 75 with stage I lung adenocarcinoma. Sample: peripheral blood, taken before any cancer treatment. The CDR3 bases are TGTGCCAGCAGCTCTCAGGGGCACAATCAGCCCCAGCATTTT. Translated: CASSSQGHNQPQHF.